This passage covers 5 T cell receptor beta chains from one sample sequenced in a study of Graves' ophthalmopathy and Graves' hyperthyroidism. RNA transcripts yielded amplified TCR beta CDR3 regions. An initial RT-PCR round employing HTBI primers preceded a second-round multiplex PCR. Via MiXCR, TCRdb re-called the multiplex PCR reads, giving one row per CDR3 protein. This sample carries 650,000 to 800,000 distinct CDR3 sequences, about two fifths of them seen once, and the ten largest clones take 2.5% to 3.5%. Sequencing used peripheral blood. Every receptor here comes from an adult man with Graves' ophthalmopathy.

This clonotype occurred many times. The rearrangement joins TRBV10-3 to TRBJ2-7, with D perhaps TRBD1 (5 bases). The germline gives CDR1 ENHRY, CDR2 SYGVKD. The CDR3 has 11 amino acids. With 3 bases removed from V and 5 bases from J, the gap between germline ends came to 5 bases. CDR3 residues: CAISEGDEQYF. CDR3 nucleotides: TGTGCCATCAGTGAAGGGGACGAGCAGTACTTC.

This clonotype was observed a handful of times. CDR3 region: CASSQEGVKYLYEQYF. CDR3 DNA sequence: TGTGCCAGCAGCCAAGAGGGAGTTAAATATTTGTACGAGCAGTACTTC. The chain couples TRBV3-1 to TRBJ2-7, with D possibly TRBD2 on 5 matching bases. The CDR3 covers 16 residues. V lost 0 bases and J lost 4, with 16 bases in between. Germline V CDR1 and CDR2: LGHDT, YNNKEL (reference sequence).

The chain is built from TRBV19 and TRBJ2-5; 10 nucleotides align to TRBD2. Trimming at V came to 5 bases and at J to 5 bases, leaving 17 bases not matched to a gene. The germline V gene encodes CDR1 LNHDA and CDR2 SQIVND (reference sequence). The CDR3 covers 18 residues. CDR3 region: CASSERSAGGPLGETQYF. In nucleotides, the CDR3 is TGTGCCAGTAGTGAAAGGTCAGCGGGAGGGCCATTAGGGGAGACCCAGTACTTC.

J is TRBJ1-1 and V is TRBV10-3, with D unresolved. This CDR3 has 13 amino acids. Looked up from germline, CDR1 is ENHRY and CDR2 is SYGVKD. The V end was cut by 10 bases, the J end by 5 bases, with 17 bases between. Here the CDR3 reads CASRYSGGTEAFF. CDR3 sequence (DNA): TGTGCCAGCAGATATTCAGGCGGGACTGAAGCTTTCTTT.

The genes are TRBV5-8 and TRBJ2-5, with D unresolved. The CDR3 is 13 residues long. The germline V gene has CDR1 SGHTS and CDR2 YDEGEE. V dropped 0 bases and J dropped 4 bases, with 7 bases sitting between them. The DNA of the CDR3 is TGTGCCAGCAGCTTGGACGTAATAGAGACCCAGTACTTC. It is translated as CASSLDVIETQYF.